Below, one T cell receptor beta chain is given with its context. Its antigen remains unidentified. V was trimmed by 0 bases and J by 5 bases, leaving 6 bases between them. The CDR3 has 13 residues. CDR1 and CDR2 (germline): LNHNV, YYDKDF (reference sequence). This specimen belongs to a study of cytomegalovirus exposure and HLA in healthy donors. Background on the study: The same platform used for the 666 first-cohort repertoires was also used for the roughly 120 validation repertoires, as a later analysis reported.

Profiling relied on immunoSEQ multiplex PCR, and the TCRdb table lists in-frame clones only, not all of them. The table lists about 95,000 clones, about 85% of them singletons. Study conclusions and caveats: Reports showed the classifier diagnosing cytomegalovirus status with high specificity and sensitivity.

This TCR derives from a man younger than 35 in good health and CMV-seropositive. The chain uses TRBV15 and TRBJ2-3; D unclear. The sequencing sample was made of PBMCs. The CDR3 region has the DNA TGTGCCACCAGCAGAGATCTTATAGATACGCAGTATTTT. Encoded protein: CATSRDLIDTQYF.